This T cell receptor beta chain is from a study of cytotoxic CD8 clonotypes in ibrutinib-treated CLL. In the study overall: There were, on average, around 260,000 productive templates and some 90,000 productive rearrangements per sample.

Target depth was 1 in 200,000 to 1 in 1 million T cells, about 10x per clonotype. TCRdb's table, derived via immunoSEQ multiplex PCR, lists solely in-frame clones and lacks some. This sample carries around 140,000 clones, approximately 85% of them seen once, and the ten largest clones take 2% to 2.5%. CDR3 size: 15 residues. Germline loops: CDR1 LGHNA, CDR2 YSLEER. V lost 2 bases to trimming and J lost 11 bases; unmatched junction nucleotides: 12. In the case of this clone: Antigen specificity is unknown.

General study findings and limits: Sampling of sustained-remission and progressing patients occurred at differing times.

The chain recombines TRBV4-3 with TRBJ2-3, with 8 bases matching TRBD2. The receptor's source is a human donor with chronic lymphocytic leukemia. The sample here was PBMCs, taken after 24 months of ibrutinib treatment. The CDR3 loop is CASSQPPGLGSKQYF. DNA of the CDR3: TGCGCCAGCAGCCAACCACCGGGACTAGGGTCTAAGCAGTATTTT.